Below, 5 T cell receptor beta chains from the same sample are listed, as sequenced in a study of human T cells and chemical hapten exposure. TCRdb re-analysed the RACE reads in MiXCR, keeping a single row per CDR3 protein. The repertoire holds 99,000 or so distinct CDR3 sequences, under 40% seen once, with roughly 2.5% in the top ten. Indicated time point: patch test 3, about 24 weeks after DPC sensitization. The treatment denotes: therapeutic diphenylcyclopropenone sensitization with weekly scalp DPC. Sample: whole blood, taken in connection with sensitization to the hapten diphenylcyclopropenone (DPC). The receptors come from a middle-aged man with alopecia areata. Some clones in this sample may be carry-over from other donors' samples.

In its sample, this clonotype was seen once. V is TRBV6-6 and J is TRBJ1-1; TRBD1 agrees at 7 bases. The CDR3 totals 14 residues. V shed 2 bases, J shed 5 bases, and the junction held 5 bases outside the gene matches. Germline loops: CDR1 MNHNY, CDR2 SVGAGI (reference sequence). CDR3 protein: CASSYQGGGTEAFF. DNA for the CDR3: TGTGCCAGCAGTTACCAGGGGGGAGGAACTGAAGCTTTCTTT.

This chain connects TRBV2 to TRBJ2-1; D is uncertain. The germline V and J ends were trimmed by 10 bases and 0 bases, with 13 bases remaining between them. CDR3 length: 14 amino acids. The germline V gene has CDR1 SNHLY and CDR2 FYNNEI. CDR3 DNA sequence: TGTGCCATTCCAGCCCTGGACTCCTACAATGAGCAGTTCTTC. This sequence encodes CAIPALDSYNEQFF.

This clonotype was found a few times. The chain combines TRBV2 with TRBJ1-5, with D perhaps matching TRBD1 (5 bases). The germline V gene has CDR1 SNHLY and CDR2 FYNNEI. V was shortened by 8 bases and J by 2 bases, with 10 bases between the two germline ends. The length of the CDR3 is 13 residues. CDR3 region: CASLREGNQPQHF. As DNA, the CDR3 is TGTGCCAGCCTCAGGGAGGGCAATCAGCCCCAGCATTTT.

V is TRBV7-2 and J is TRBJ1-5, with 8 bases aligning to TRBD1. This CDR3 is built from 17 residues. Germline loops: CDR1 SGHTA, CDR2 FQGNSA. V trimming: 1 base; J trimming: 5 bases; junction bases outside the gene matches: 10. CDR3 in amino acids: CASSLVGGQGAHQPQHF. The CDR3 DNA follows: TGTGCCAGCAGCTTAGTGGGGGGGCAGGGGGCTCATCAGCCCCAGCATTTT. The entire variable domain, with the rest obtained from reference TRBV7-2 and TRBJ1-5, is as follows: GAGVSQSPSNKVTEKGKDVELRCDPISGHTALYWYRQSLGQGLEFLIYFQGNSAPDKSGLPSDRFSAERTGGSVSTLTIQRTQQEDSAVYLCASSLVGGQGAHQPQHFGDGTRLSIL.

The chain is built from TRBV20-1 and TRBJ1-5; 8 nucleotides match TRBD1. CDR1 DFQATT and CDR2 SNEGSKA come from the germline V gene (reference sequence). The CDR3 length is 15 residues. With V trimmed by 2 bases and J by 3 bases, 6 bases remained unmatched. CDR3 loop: CSARKDRVLNQPQHF. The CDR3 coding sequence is TGCAGTGCTAGAAAGGACAGGGTCCTCAATCAGCCCCAGCATTTT.